This entry lists 32 T cell receptor beta chains sequenced from one sample in a study of identical twins. TCRdb passed the 5' RACE reads through MiXCR, listing each CDR3 protein once. The sample has approximately 250,000 distinct CDR3 sequences, roughly 7.1% seen once. These records were also assigned to another study, of T cells expressing NK-cell markers.

Sequencing was performed on CD8+ T cells sorted from blood. These receptor sequences come from a woman between 18 and 29 years old in good health.

The chain is built from TRBV7-9 and TRBJ2-3; 7 positions match TRBD2. The CDR3 runs to 16 residues. With V trimmed by 1 base and J by 0 bases, 4 bases remained unmatched. Germline V CDR1 and CDR2: SEHNR, FQNEAQ (reference sequence). The CDR3 region is CASSLVGRESTDTQYF. Written as DNA, the CDR3 is TGTGCCAGCAGCTTAGTCGGGCGGGAGAGCACAGATACGCAGTATTTT.

On this clonotype: A clone one base away is much larger, so this may be a read error. The chain employs TRBV6-4 and TRBJ1-4; D unclear. Trimming left V 4 bases short and J 6 bases short, with 12 bases between. Per germline, CDR1 MRHNA and CDR2 SNTAGT. There are 14 residues in the CDR3. The CDR3 coding sequence is TGTGCCAGCAGTGCCGGCGGGAGCGATGAAAAACTGTTTTTT. Amino acid sequence: CASSAGGSDEKLFF.

This clonotype showed up just a few times. The V and J genes are TRBV2 and TRBJ2-3; D may be TRBD1 (6 bases). Trimming took 0 bases from V and 0 from J, leaving 16 bases between them. The CDR3 is 18 amino acids. Per the germline V gene, CDR1 is SNHLY and CDR2 is FYNNEI. In nucleotides, the CDR3 is TGTGCCAGCAGTGAAGCTGGGGGCGGCGGGTCGAGCACAGATACGCAGTATTTT. This gives the protein CASSEAGGGGSSTDTQYF. Combining the CDR3 with reference TRBV2 and TRBJ2-3 gives the whole variable domain EPEVTQTPSHQVTQMGQEVILRCVPISNHLYFYWYRQILGQKVEFLVSFYNNEISEKSEIFDDQFSVERPDGSNFTLKIRSTKLEDSAMYFCASSEAGGGGSSTDTQYFGPGTRLTVL.

This clonotype has ten or more counts. V usage is TRBV27 and J usage is TRBJ2-7; no definite D call. The CDR3 runs to 14 residues. CDR1 MNHEY and CDR2 SMNVEV come from the germline V gene (reference sequence). Trimming cost V 4 bases and J 3 bases, with 13 bases left between them. The CDR3 sequence: CASSSIGYIYEQYF. The CDR3 coding sequence is TGTGCCAGCAGTTCTATAGGATATATCTACGAGCAGTACTTC.

This clonotype has a handful of counts. V and J are TRBV7-8 and TRBJ2-5; D ambiguous. Between the trimmed V and J ends, which lost 2 bases and 2 bases, there was a span of 12 bases. This CDR3 has 15 amino acids. CDR1 and CDR2 from the germline V gene are SGHVS and FQNEAQ. The CDR3 region has the DNA TGTGCCAGCAGCTTAAGTCCTAGGGAACAAGAGACCCAGTACTTC. Residues: CASSLSPREQETQYF.

The rearrangement uses TRBV3-1 and TRBJ2-1; 9 positions agree with TRBD2. The junction had 6 bases not matched to a gene; V was cut back by 5 bases and J by 7 bases. In germline, CDR1 is LGHDT, CDR2 YNNKEL (reference sequence). The CDR3 is 14 amino acids. The CDR3 is CASSLAGEENEQFF. The CDR3 nucleotides are TGTGCCAGCAGCTTAGCGGGGGAGGAGAATGAGCAGTTCTTC.

This chain connects TRBV6-2 or TRBV6-3 to TRBJ2-7; 8 bases map to TRBD2. In germline, CDR1 is MNHEY, CDR2 SVGEGT. V lost 8 bases to trimming and J lost 3 bases; unmatched junction nucleotides: 9. The CDR3 loop spans 14 amino acids. The CDR3 reads CASSPPSGSYEQYF. The CDR3 DNA sequence: TGTGCCAGCTCCCCACCCAGCGGGAGCTACGAGCAGTACTTC.

This clonotype was seen ten or more times. V is TRBV27 and J is TRBJ2-2; the D gene is possibly TRBD2 (7 bases). Germline V gene data show CDR1 as MNHEY and CDR2 as SMNVEV (reference sequence). Trimming cost V 6 bases and J 3 bases, with 17 bases left between them. This CDR3 is 16 amino acids long. CDR3 region: CASSLWGGMDTGELFF. Here the CDR3 DNA reads TGTGCCAGCAGCCTATGGGGGGGCATGGACACCGGGGAGCTGTTTTTT.

This clonotype was seen a handful of times. The DNA of the CDR3 is TGTGCCAGCAGCCCCTTGACAGGCGCGCTCGAAAAACTGTTTTTT. Protein sequence: CASSPLTGALEKLFF. This sequence joins TRBV7-9 and TRBJ1-4, with a tentative D call TRBD1 (6 bases). Trimming pared 5 bases from V and 8 bases from J, leaving 18 bases between. Germline loops: CDR1 SEHNR, CDR2 FQNEAQ (reference sequence). The CDR3 is made up of 15 amino acids.

This clonotype was observed many times. The J gene is TRBJ2-5, the V gene TRBV9, with a tentative D call TRBD2 (6 bases). The CDR3 contains 15 residues. Per germline, CDR1 SGDLS and CDR2 YYNGEE. Trimming took 2 bases from V and 1 from J, leaving 12 bases between them. The CDR3 DNA follows: TGTGCCAGCAGCGTCTCCGGGAGTCGCCAAGAGACCCAGTACTTC. It encodes CASSVSGSRQETQYF. The whole variable domain, filled in from reference TRBV9 and TRBJ2-5, reads DSGVTQTPKHLITATGQRVTLRCSPRSGDLSVYWYQQSLDQGLQFLIQYYNGEERAKGNILERFSAQQFPDLHSELNLSSLELGDSALYFCASSVSGSRQETQYFGPGTRLLVL.

This clonotype was detected many times. The chain joins TRBV12-3 or TRBV12-4 to TRBJ2-1; possible D gene TRBD2, 6 bases. The V end lost 0 bases, the J end lost 13 bases, and 10 bases lay between the germline ends. This CDR3 contains 12 residues. The DNA of the CDR3 is TGTGCCAGCAGTTTAGCGCGGGAACGTCAGTTCTTC. It translates to CASSLARERQFF.

This sequence joins TRBV9 and TRBJ2-3, with TRBD2 matching over 8 bases. This CDR3 has 16 residues. Germline CDR1 and CDR2: SGDLS and YYNGEE. Trimming cost V 4 bases and J 5 bases; bases outside gene matches: 12. CDR3 region: CASSPTTSDWVDTQYF. As DNA, the CDR3 is TGTGCCAGCAGCCCAACGACTAGCGATTGGGTAGATACGCAGTATTTT.

This clonotype has at least ten counts. The chain combines TRBV11-3 with TRBJ2-7; 7 bases are a match to TRBD1. CDR1 SGHNT and CDR2 YENEEA come from the germline V gene. J gave up 3 bases and V 5 bases, and 13 bases lay outside the gene matches. The CDR3 is made up of 16 amino acids. The CDR3 bases are TGTGCCAGCAGCACCCGGGACAGCAGAAGTGTCTACGAGCAGTACTTC. As protein: CASSTRDSRSVYEQYF.

The rearrangement joins TRBV3-1 to TRBJ2-1; 7 nucleotides match TRBD2. V shed 7 bases, J shed 8 bases, and the junction held 11 bases outside the gene matches. Germline CDR1 is LGHDT and CDR2 is YNNKEL (reference sequence). CDR3 length: 14 amino acids. DNA of the CDR3: TGTGCCAGCATTCCGAGCGGGAATGTCCATGAGCAGTTCTTC. This sequence encodes CASIPSGNVHEQFF.

The chain joins TRBV30 to TRBJ2-7; D remains ambiguous. The CDR3 contains 11 residues. Trimming shortened V by 2 bases and J by 6 bases, and 8 bases separated the two germline ends. Germline loops: CDR1 GTSNPN, CDR2 SVGIG (reference sequence). The CDR3 DNA is TGTGCCTGGAGTATGGGCATCGAGCAGTACTTC. It translates to CAWSMGIEQYF.

This clonotype was recorded at least ten times. The J gene is TRBJ1-2, the V gene TRBV20-1; weak D call: TRBD1 (5 bases). Germline assignment: CDR1 DFQATT and CDR2 SNEGSKA (reference sequence). The CDR3 sequence is 13 residues long. The CDR3, as DNA: TGCAGCCCGGGGGGGGGAGAGAACTATGGCTACACCTTC. Translation gives CSPGGGENYGYTF.

In this sample, this clonotype turned up a few times. The chain has TRBV15 and TRBJ2-7; 9 bases map to TRBD1. Per germline, CDR1 LNHNV and CDR2 YYDKDF (reference sequence). V shed 1 base and J 3 bases; nucleotides not matched to a gene: 4. CDR3 length: 15 amino acids. The CDR3, as DNA: TGTGCCACCAGCAGAGGCCAGGGACAGGGCTACGAGCAGTACTTC. Translating it yields CATSRGQGQGYEQYF.

This clonotype has a handful of counts. The rearrangement joins TRBV20-1 to TRBJ2-7, with 8 positions matching TRBD1. The germline CDR1 and CDR2 sequences are DFQATT and SNEGSKA (reference sequence). The junction had 9 bases not matched to a gene; V was cut back by 0 bases and J by 2 bases. This CDR3 comprises 16 residues. DNA of the CDR3: TGCAGTGCTAGAGATATTGTAGGACAGGGTCCCTACGAGCAGTACTTC. It specifies CSARDIVGQGPYEQYF.

This clonotype was counted a single time. The genes are TRBV6-1 and TRBJ2-1; 9 bases fit TRBD2. Germline CDR1 reads MNHNS; CDR2 reads SASEGT. This CDR3 comprises 15 residues. The ends lost 3 bases at V and 6 bases at J; junction bases unmatched: 6. CDR3 DNA: TGTGCCAGCAGTGACCTAGCGGGATTAATCAATGAGCAGTTCTTC. Its protein is CASSDLAGLINEQFF.

There are many counts of this clonotype. V is TRBV11-1 and J is TRBJ2-2; 8 bases fit TRBD1. There are 16 residues in the CDR3. Trimming at V came to 5 bases and at J to 6 bases, leaving 11 bases not matched to a gene. Germline lookup yields CDR1 SGHAT and CDR2 FQDESV (reference sequence). CDR3: CASSHVRTGRPGELFF. The CDR3 DNA sequence: TGTGCCAGCAGCCACGTCCGGACAGGGCGACCCGGGGAGCTGTTTTTT.

This clonotype was picked up many times. The CDR3, as DNA: TGCGCCAGCAGCGCGACAGGGGGTTATCAGCCCCAGCATTTT. It specifies CASSATGGYQPQHF. The rearrangement links TRBV5-1 to TRBJ1-5; 9 bases are shared with TRBD1. The CDR3 sequence is 14 residues long. The J segment lost 5 bases and the V segment lost 4 bases, leaving 4 bases of the junction unmatched. CDR1 is SGHRS and CDR2 is YFSETQ in the germline V gene.

This clonotype was observed a handful of times. V and J are TRBV7-9 and TRBJ1-1; D remains unclear. The CDR3 is made up of 13 amino acids. Germline V gene data show CDR1 as SEHNR and CDR2 as FQNEAQ (reference sequence). V was pared by 0 bases and J by 7 bases, with 9 bases between. The CDR3 spells CASSLAGRIEAFF. The CDR3 DNA reads as TGTGCCAGCAGCTTAGCAGGACGGATTGAAGCTTTCTTT.

The DNA of the CDR3 is TGCGCCAGTGGAGCTCTCCCGGGAGAGACCCAGTACTTC. Residues: CASGALPGETQYF. The chain is built from TRBV10-2 and TRBJ2-5; D is undetermined. The CDR3 totals 13 residues. CDR1 and CDR2 (germline): WSHSY, SAAADI. V lost 9 bases to trimming and J lost 4 bases, with 15 bases between them.

This chain uses TRBV11-2 with TRBJ1-2; D call uncertain. Germline CDR1 and CDR2: SGHAT and FQNNGV. V dropped 1 base and J dropped 4 bases, with 10 bases sitting between them. This CDR3 has 14 residues. CDR3 in amino acids: CASSLGGAFYGYTF. CDR3 nucleotide sequence: TGTGCCAGCAGCTTAGGTGGAGCCTTCTATGGCTACACCTTC.

This clonotype has just a few counts. The chain uses TRBV20-1 and TRBJ2-3; TRBD2 agrees at 15 bases. Germline lookup yields CDR1 DFQATT and CDR2 SNEGSKA (reference sequence). J lost 10 bases, V lost 3 bases, and 11 bases had no gene match. This CDR3 region has 16 residues. The CDR3 protein is CSARGPGTSGRYPQYF. CDR3 bases: TGCAGTGCTAGGGGCCCTGGGACTAGCGGGAGGTATCCGCAGTATTTT.

The table lists this clonotype with many counts. Written as DNA, the CDR3 is TGTGCCTCGGTAGCGGGGGGAAAAGAGACCCAGTACTTC. Protein: CASVAGGKETQYF. The rearrangement joins TRBV12-3 or TRBV12-4 to TRBJ2-5; TRBD2 aligns across 10 bases. Trimming took 11 bases from V and 3 from J; bases not matched to a gene: 6. The CDR3 totals 13 residues.

This clonotype was picked up a small number of times. The chain links TRBV20-1 to TRBJ2-1; 10 bases align to TRBD2. Germline V gene lookup returns CDR1 DFQATT and CDR2 SNEGSKA (reference sequence). This CDR3 has 15 amino acids. V trimming: 4 bases; J trimming: 8 bases; junction bases outside the gene matches: 11. CDR3 loop: CSATSGSTQWDEQFF. The CDR3 nucleotides read TGCAGTGCTACTAGCGGGAGCACTCAGTGGGATGAGCAGTTCTTC.

There are many counts of this clonotype. This sequence joins TRBV18 and TRBJ1-5; 7 bases line up with TRBD1. V lost 0 bases to trimming and J lost 6 bases; unmatched junction nucleotides: 11. CDR3 length: 17 residues. Germline values: CDR1 KGHSH, CDR2 LQKENI. CDR3 sequence (DNA): TGTGCCAGCTCACCACCGCGGGAATCGACAGGGAGTCAGCCCCAGCATTTT. It specifies CASSPPRESTGSQPQHF.

There are a few counts of this clonotype. The rearrangement joins TRBV21-1 to TRBJ2-7; no DNA check was done on the table's D call, TRBD1. TRBV21-1 is a listed pseudogene. CDR3 size: 15 residues. CDR3 in DNA: TGTGCCAGCAGCAAACTGGCAGCCCCCGCCTACGAGCAGTACTTC. This encodes CASSKLAAPAYEQYF.

This clonotype was recorded many times. The chain has TRBV7-9 and TRBJ2-2; 9 bases agree with TRBD2. Trimming took 5 bases from V and 1 from J; bases not matched to a gene: 5. This CDR3 comprises 16 residues. Germline CDR1 and CDR2: SEHNR and FQNEAQ (reference sequence). CDR3 protein: CASSQLSGGNTGELFF. In DNA, the CDR3 is TGTGCCAGCAGCCAACTTAGCGGGGGGAACACCGGGGAGCTGTTTTTT.

This clonotype was observed many times. The V call is TRBV29-1, the J call TRBJ2-7, with D maybe TRBD2 (7 bases). The CDR3 has 13 residues. Germline V gives CDR1 SQVTM, CDR2 ANQGSEA. V lost 3 bases and J 7 bases, leaving 16 bases between the germline ends. DNA for the CDR3: TGCAGCGTTGATACGGGGAGGGGGTCGGAGCAGTACTTC. Translation gives CSVDTGRGSEQYF.

The table lists this clonotype with a few counts. This chain connects TRBV5-1 to TRBJ1-1; a weak D match, TRBD1 (5 bases). Germline-derived CDR1 and CDR2 are SGHRS and YFSETQ. The CDR3 totals 12 residues. Between the trimmed V and J ends, which lost 4 bases and 14 bases, there was a span of 18 bases. CDR3 sequence (DNA): TGCGCCAGCAGCCTTGGTTCAGGGCACCCCTTCTTT. It yields the protein CASSLGSGHPFF.